Listed here are 19 T cell receptor beta chains from one sample, sequenced in a study of shared clonotypes between healthy human individuals. This table comes from immunoSEQ multiplex PCR, and its TCRdb copy is limited to in-frame clones, with some not included. The sample holds around 1.5 million clones, 95% to 99% seen once. The sequenced sample was naive CD4+ T cells sorted from blood. The subset here: CD45RA+ positively selected. These receptors were obtained from a man aged 25 to 45 in good health.

This chain joins TRBV7-9 and TRBJ1-1; possibly TRBD1 for D (5 bases). The length of the CDR3 is 14 residues. V gave up 4 bases and J gave up 1 base, with 10 bases separating them. Germline loops: CDR1 SEHNR, CDR2 FQNEAQ (reference sequence). The chain's CDR3 is CASSSHQGNTEAFF. As DNA, the CDR3 is TGTGCCAGCAGCTCGCACCAGGGGAACACTGAAGCTTTCTTT. The complete variable domain, with remaining parts taken from reference TRBV7-9 and TRBJ1-1, reads DTGVSQNPRHKITKRGQNVTFRCDPISEHNRLYWYRQTLGQGPEFLTYFQNEAQLEKSRLLSDRFSAERPKGSFSTLEIQRTEQGDSAMYLCASSSHQGNTEAFFGQGTRLTVV.

V usage is TRBV5-4 and J usage is TRBJ2-7; the D gene is possibly TRBD1 (6 bases). This CDR3 has 16 amino acids. Germline CDR1 is SGHNT and CDR2 is YYREEE (reference sequence). Trimming cost V 4 bases and J 0 bases, with 17 bases left between them. CDR3 region: CASSPRDTRSSYEQYF. CDR3 in DNA: TGTGCCAGCAGCCCGAGGGACACTAGGAGCTCCTACGAGCAGTACTTC.

The chain is built from TRBV18 and TRBJ2-1; D might be TRBD2 (5 bases). CDR1 and CDR2 from the germline V gene are KGHSH and LQKENI. Between the trimmed V and J ends, which lost 4 bases and 4 bases, there was a span of 8 bases. The CDR3 is made up of 13 amino acids. The CDR3 sequence: CASSLPGYNEQFF. The CDR3 DNA is TGTGCCAGCTCACTTCCGGGATACAATGAGCAGTTCTTC.

This chain uses TRBV7-6 with TRBJ2-5; unclear D gene. Trimming took 1 base from V and 4 from J, leaving 7 bases between them. CDR3 size: 13 residues. From germline, CDR1 is SGHVS and CDR2 FNYEAQ. This CDR3 is CASSLEYRETQYF. CDR3 DNA sequence: TGTGCCAGCAGCTTAGAGTATCGAGAGACCCAGTACTTC.

The count of this clone is one. This chain joins TRBV16 and TRBJ1-1; unclear D gene. This CDR3 has 15 residues. Per the germline V gene, CDR1 is KGHSY and CDR2 is FQNENV. Trimming stripped 0 bases from V and 0 bases from J, with 8 bases between. The CDR3 is CASSQSGRMNTEAFF. DNA of the CDR3: TGTGCCAGCAGCCAATCAGGCAGGATGAACACTGAAGCTTTCTTT.

The chain recombines TRBV7-6 with TRBJ1-1; 12 nucleotides align to TRBD1. V trimming: 1 base; J trimming: 0 bases; junction bases outside the gene matches: 6. This CDR3 is built from 18 residues. The germline CDR1 and CDR2 sequences are SGHVS and FNYEAQ. CDR3 residues: CASSLVGTGGFLNTEAFF. The CDR3 nucleotides are TGTGCCAGCAGCTTAGTGGGGACAGGGGGCTTCTTGAACACTGAAGCTTTCTTT.

The V gene is TRBV21-1, the J gene TRBJ2-6; the table's D call, TRBD1, was not checked against the DNA. TRBV21-1 is shown as a pseudogene. The CDR3 covers 17 residues. The CDR3 region is CASSKKPQKSGANVLTF. DNA for the CDR3: TGTGCCAGCAGCAAAAAGCCACAGAAGTCTGGGGCCAACGTCCTGACTTTC.

This rearrangement joins TRBV27 to TRBJ2-1, with 9 bases matching TRBD1. The CDR3 spans 15 residues. Germline V lookup: CDR1 MNHEY, CDR2 SMNVEV (reference sequence). The junction had 7 bases not matched to a gene; V was cut back by 6 bases and J by 4 bases. The CDR3 DNA reads as TGTGCCAGCAGCTCGGACAGGGGTGGGTACAATGAGCAGTTCTTC. Translation: CASSSDRGGYNEQFF.

This chain connects TRBV20-1 to TRBJ2-2; D not certain. The V end lost 5 bases, the J end lost 6 bases, and 7 bases lay between the germline ends. Germline CDR1 and CDR2: DFQATT and SNEGSKA (reference sequence). The CDR3 sequence is 11 residues long. CDR3 nucleotide sequence: TGCAGTGCTCCGAAGTCCGGGGAGCTGTTTTTT. The encoded protein is CSAPKSGELFF.

Only one count was recorded for this clone. This chain joins TRBV18 and TRBJ1-2; 8 bases map to TRBD1. The trim removed 1 base at V and 6 bases at J, leaving 4 bases unmatched. Germline CDR1 is KGHSH and CDR2 is LQKENI. The CDR3 sequence is 14 residues long. The CDR3 region has the DNA TGTGCCAGCTCACCACAATTGGGACAGGATGGCTACACCTTC. Translating gives CASSPQLGQDGYTF.

This chain links TRBV7-9 with TRBJ1-2; D ambiguous. This CDR3 comprises 14 residues. Germline V lookup: CDR1 SEHNR, CDR2 FQNEAQ (reference sequence). The V end was cut by 7 bases, the J end by 2 bases, with 14 bases between. CDR3 amino acids: CASTIQYRNYGYTF. DNA of the CDR3: TGTGCCAGCACCATTCAGTACAGAAACTATGGCTACACCTTC. The variable domain in full, completed from reference TRBV7-9 and TRBJ1-2, reads DTGVSQNPRHKITKRGQNVTFRCDPISEHNRLYWYRQTLGQGPEFLTYFQNEAQLEKSRLLSDRFSAERPKGSFSTLEIQRTEQGDSAMYLCASTIQYRNYGYTFGSGTRLTVV.

V is TRBV6-5 and J is TRBJ1-1, with D unclear. There are 13 residues in the CDR3. Germline-derived CDR1 and CDR2 are MNHEY and SVGAGI. V lost 5 bases and J lost 1, with 8 bases in between. Here the CDR3 DNA reads TGTGCCAGCAGTGGAGGTTCGAACACTGAAGCTTTCTTT. Translated: CASSGGSNTEAFF.

The gene calls are TRBV4-1 and TRBJ2-7; possible D gene TRBD2, 5 bases. Germline CDR1 is MGHRA and CDR2 is YSYEKL. The CDR3 contains 15 residues. Trimming removed 4 bases at V and 5 bases at J, with 18 bases between. The CDR3 region has the DNA TGCGCCAGCAGCCCGACCGTGGCCTCGAGGGACGAGCAGTACTTC. Residues: CASSPTVASRDEQYF.

This chain links TRBV9 with TRBJ1-1, with D unresolved. From germline, CDR1 is SGDLS and CDR2 YYNGEE. The ends were cut back, 5 bases at V and 3 bases at J, with 11 bases in the middle. This CDR3 spans 13 amino acids. As DNA, the CDR3 is TGTGCCAGCAGTATTGGAACGTACACTGAAGCTTTCTTT. Protein sequence: CASSIGTYTEAFF.

With respect to this clone: This sample also contains other DNA sequences that code for the same CDR3. The chain employs TRBV6-5 and TRBJ1-2; TRBD1 matches at 9 bases. The germline CDR1 and CDR2 sequences are MNHEY and SVGAGI. The CDR3 has 13 residues. J was trimmed by 6 bases and V by 6 bases; bases with no gene match: 5. CDR3 in DNA: TGTGCCAGCAGACGTACAGGGGGCGATGGCTACACCTTC. Translation gives CASRRTGGDGYTF.

This clone was detected once. Within the sample, other DNA sequences also encode this same CDR3. The chain links TRBV5-1 to TRBJ1-3, with no clear D. Between the trimmed V and J ends, which lost 8 bases and 0 bases, there was a span of 9 bases. The CDR3 runs 13 residues. The germline V gene has CDR1 SGHRS and CDR2 YFSETQ. The CDR3 reads CASSAGSGNTIYF. The CDR3 DNA reads TGCGCCAGTTCAGCGGGCTCTGGAAACACCATATATTTT.

The gene calls are TRBV7-2 and TRBJ2-1; 9 positions match TRBD2. This CDR3 comprises 16 residues. Germline loops: CDR1 SGHTA, CDR2 FQGNSA. Unmatched junction bases numbered 7, after V lost 1 base and J lost 6 bases. The CDR3 spells CASSLDSGLAINEQFF. As DNA, the CDR3 is TGTGCCAGCAGCTTAGACTCGGGACTAGCTATCAATGAGCAGTTCTTC. Full variable domain (rest looked up from reference TRBV7-2 and TRBJ2-1): GAGVSQSPSNKVTEKGKDVELRCDPISGHTALYWYRQSLGQGLEFLIYFQGNSAPDKSGLPSDRFSAERTGGSVSTLTIQRTQQEDSAVYLCASSLDSGLAINEQFFGPGTRLTVL.

The chain uses TRBV18 and TRBJ2-3; 7 positions agree with TRBD2. The CDR3 covers 16 residues. V was pared by 1 base and J by 4 bases, with 8 bases of the junction left unmatched. Germline CDR1 and CDR2: KGHSH and LQKENI. CDR3 nucleotide sequence: TGTGCCAGCTCACCACAGGCGGGAGTCCCGGCAGATACGCAGTATTTT. It yields the protein CASSPQAGVPADTQYF.

The rearrangement uses TRBV2 and TRBJ1-1; 8 bases fit TRBD1. V trimming: 6 bases; J trimming: 0 bases; junction bases outside the gene matches: 18. Germline V gene sequence: CDR1 SNHLY, CDR2 FYNNEI. CDR3 length: 19 residues. The CDR3, as DNA: TGTGCCAGCAGACCTCAGAACCCCGGGACAGGCAGCATGAACACTGAAGCTTTCTTT. Translation gives CASRPQNPGTGSMNTEAFF.